This TCR beta chain was retrieved from a study of Ad26.COV2.S vaccination and SARS-CoV-2 variants. Findings and caveats of the study: Vaccinated and placebo-treated recipients had similar non-spike TCR breadth. Analyses that measured TCR breadth and depth may have underestimated total T cell responses.

Treatment given: roughly 20 received Ad26.COV2.S at low or high dose, single or two shots; 5 received placebo; per-sample allocation not given. Sampling was performed 63 days after the first vaccine or placebo injection. Whoever gave the sample was an adult aged 18-55 years in Boston. Worth noting for this clone: Its antigen is currently unknown.

CDR1 LGHDT and CDR2 YNNKEL come from the germline V gene (reference sequence). V lost 4 bases to trimming and J lost 0 bases, with 16 bases between them. The CDR3 is made up of 17 amino acids. Data came from immunoSEQ multiplex PCR; TCRdb stores just in-frame clones and leaves some out. This sample has about 350,000 clones, with around 89% found just once. The source of this sequence is a person between 18 and 65 years old who received the Ad26.COV2.S COVID-19 vaccine or a placebo. The chain links TRBV3-1 (or the pseudogene TRBV3-2) to TRBJ2-1; D perhaps matches TRBD1 (6 bases). The source material was peripheral blood, sampled in a trial of Ad26.COV2.S vaccine versus placebo. CDR3 sequence: CASSPSPGESSYNEQFF. The CDR3 region has the DNA TGTGCCAGCAGCCCCTCTCCAGGGGAAAGCTCCTACAATGAGCAGTTCTTC.